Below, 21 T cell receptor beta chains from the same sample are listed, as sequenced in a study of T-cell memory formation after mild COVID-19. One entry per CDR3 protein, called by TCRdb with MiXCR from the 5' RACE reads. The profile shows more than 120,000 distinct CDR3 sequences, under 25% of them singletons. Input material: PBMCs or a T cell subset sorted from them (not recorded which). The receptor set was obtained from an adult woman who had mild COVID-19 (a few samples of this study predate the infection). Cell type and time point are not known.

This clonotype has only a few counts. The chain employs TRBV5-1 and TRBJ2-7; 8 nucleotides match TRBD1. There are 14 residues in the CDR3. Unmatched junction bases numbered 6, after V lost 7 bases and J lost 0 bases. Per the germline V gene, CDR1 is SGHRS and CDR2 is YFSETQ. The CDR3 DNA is TGCGCCAGCGCGGACAGGGCAGTCTCCTACGAGCAGTACTTC. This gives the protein CASADRAVSYEQYF.

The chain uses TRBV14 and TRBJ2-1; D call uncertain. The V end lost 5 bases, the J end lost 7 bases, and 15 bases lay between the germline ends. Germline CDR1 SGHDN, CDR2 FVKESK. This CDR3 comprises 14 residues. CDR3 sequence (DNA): TGTGCCAGCAGCAGAAAACTCGTTAGGAATGAGCAGTTCTTC. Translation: CASSRKLVRNEQFF.

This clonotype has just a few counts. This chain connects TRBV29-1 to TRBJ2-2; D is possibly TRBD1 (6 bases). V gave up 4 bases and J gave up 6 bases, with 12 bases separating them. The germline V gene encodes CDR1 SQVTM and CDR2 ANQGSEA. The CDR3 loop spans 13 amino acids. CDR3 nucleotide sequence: TGCAGCGTTGGTTATGGGGGCCCCGGGGAGCTGTTTTTT. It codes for CSVGYGGPGELFF.

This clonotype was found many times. CDR3 in DNA: TGCGCCAGCAGCCCGACGCGGCAGGGGACCGGGGAGCTGTTTTTT. This gives the protein CASSPTRQGTGELFF. V gene TRBV5-1 combines with J gene TRBJ2-2; the D gene is possibly TRBD1 (6 bases). V gave up 4 bases and J gave up 5 bases, with 15 bases separating them. Germline V gene data show CDR1 as SGHRS and CDR2 as YFSETQ. The CDR3 has 15 amino acids. Drawing the rest from reference TRBV5-1 and TRBJ2-2, the complete variable domain is KAGVTQTPRYLIKTRGQQVTLSCSPISGHRSVSWYQQTPGQGLQFLFEYFSETQRNKGNFPGRFSGRQFSNSRSEMNVSTLELGDSALYLCASSPTRQGTGELFFGEGSRLTVL.

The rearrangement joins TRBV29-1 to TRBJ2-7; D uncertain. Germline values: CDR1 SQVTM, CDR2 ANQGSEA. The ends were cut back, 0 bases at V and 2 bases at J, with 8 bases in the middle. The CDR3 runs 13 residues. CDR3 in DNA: TGCAGCGTTGAAGAAACGCCGGCCTACGAGCAGTACTTC. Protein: CSVEETPAYEQYF.

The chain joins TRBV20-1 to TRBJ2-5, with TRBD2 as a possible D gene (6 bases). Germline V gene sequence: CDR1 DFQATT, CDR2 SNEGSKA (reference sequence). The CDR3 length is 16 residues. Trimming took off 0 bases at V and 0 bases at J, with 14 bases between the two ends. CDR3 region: CSARDLERAYQETQYF. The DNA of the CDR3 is TGCAGTGCTAGAGATTTGGAGCGGGCTTACCAAGAGACCCAGTACTTC.

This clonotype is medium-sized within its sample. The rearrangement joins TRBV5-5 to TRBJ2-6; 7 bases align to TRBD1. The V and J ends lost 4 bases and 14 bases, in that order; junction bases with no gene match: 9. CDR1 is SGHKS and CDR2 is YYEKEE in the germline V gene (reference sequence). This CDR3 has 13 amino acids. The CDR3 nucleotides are TGTGCCAGCAGCCGGACAGGACAAGGATTCCTGACTTTC. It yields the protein CASSRTGQGFLTF.

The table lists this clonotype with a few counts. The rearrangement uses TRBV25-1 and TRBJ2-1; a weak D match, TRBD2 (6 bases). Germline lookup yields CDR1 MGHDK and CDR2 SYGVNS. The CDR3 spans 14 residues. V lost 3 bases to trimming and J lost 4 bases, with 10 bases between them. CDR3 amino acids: CASSDYGTYNEQFF. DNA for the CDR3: TGTGCCAGCAGTGACTACGGGACTTACAATGAGCAGTTCTTC.

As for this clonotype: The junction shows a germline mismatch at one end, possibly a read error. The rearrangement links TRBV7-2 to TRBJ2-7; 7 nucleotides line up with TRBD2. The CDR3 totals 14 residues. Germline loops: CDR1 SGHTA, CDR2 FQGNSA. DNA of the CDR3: TGTGCCAGCAGCTTAGGATCAGCGGGGAGACTGCATTCCTTC. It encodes CASSLGSAGRLHSF.

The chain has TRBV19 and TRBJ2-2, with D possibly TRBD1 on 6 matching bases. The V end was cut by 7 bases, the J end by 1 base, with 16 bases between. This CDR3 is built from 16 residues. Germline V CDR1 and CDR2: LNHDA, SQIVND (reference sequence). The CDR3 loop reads CASTTGSGMNTGELFF. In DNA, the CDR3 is TGTGCCAGTACCACAGGGTCCGGAATGAACACCGGGGAGCTGTTTTTT.

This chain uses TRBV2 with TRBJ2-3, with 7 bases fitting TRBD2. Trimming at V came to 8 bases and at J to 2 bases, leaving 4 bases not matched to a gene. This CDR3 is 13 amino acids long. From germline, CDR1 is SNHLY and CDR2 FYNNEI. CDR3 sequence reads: CASCSGFTDTQYF. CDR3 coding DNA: TGTGCCAGCTGTAGCGGGTTCACAGATACGCAGTATTTT.

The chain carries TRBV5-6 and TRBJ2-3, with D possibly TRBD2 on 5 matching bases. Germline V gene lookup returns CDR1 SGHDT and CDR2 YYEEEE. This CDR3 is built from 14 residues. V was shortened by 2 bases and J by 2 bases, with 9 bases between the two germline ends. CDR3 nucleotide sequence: TGTGCCAGCAGCTTCGACTATCCCACAGATACGCAGTATTTT. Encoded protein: CASSFDYPTDTQYF.

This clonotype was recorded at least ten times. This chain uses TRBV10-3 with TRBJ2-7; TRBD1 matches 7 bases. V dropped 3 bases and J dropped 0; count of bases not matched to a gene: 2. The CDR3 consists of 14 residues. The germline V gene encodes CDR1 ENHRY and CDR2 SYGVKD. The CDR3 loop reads CAISEDRDSYEQYF. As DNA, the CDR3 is TGTGCCATCAGTGAAGACAGGGACTCCTACGAGCAGTACTTC.

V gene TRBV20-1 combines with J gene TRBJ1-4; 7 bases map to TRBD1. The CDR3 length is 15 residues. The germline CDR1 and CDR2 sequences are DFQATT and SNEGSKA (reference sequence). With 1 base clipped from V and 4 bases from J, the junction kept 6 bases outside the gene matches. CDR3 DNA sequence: TGCAGTGCTAGAGCGTGGGACAGAGATAATGAAAAACTGTTTTTT. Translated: CSARAWDRDNEKLFF.

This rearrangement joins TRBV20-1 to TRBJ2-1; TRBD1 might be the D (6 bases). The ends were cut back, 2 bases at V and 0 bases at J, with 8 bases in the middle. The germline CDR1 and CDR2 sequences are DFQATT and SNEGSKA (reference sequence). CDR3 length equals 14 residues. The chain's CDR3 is CSARLGGSYNEQFF. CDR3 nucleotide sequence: TGCAGTGCTAGATTAGGGGGCTCCTACAATGAGCAGTTCTTC.

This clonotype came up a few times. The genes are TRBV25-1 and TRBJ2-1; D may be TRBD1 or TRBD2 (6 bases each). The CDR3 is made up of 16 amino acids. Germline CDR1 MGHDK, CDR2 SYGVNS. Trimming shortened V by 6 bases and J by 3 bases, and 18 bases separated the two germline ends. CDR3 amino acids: CASSSRGEGGYNEQFF. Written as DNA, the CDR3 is TGTGCCAGCAGCTCTAGGGGGGAAGGCGGCTACAATGAGCAGTTCTTC.

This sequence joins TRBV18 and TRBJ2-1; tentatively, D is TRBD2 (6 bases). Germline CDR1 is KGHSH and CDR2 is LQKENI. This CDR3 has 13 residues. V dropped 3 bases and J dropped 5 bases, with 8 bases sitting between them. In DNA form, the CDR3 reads TGTGCCAGCTCACCCCGACTAGACAATGAGCAGTTCTTC. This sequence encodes CASSPRLDNEQFF.

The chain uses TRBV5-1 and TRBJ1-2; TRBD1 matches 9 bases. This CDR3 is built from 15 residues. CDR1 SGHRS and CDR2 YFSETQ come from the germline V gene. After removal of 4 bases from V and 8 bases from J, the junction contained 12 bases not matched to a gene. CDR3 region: CASSLTVGQGGGYTF. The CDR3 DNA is TGCGCCAGCAGCCTAACAGTGGGACAGGGCGGCGGCTACACCTTC.

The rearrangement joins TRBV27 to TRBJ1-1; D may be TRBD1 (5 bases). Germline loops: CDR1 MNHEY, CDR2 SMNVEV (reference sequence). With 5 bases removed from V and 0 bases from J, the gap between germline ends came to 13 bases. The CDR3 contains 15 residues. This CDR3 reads CASSPRDVMNTEAFF. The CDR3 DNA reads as TGTGCCAGCAGTCCGAGGGACGTCATGAACACTGAAGCTTTCTTT.

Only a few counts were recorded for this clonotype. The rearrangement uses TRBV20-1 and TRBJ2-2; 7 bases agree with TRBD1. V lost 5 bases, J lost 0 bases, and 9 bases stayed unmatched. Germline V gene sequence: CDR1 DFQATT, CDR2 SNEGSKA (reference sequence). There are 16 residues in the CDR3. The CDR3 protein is CSAPDRATSNTGELFF. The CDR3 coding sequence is TGCAGTGCTCCCGACAGGGCCACTTCGAACACCGGGGAGCTGTTTTTT.

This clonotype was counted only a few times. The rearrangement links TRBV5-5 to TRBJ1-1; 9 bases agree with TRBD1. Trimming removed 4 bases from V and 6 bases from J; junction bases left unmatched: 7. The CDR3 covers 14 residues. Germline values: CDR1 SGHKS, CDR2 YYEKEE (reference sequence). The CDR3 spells CASSPGTGRAEAFF. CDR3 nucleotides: TGTGCCAGCAGCCCCGGGACAGGGAGAGCTGAAGCTTTCTTT.